The 5 T cell receptor beta chains in this list originate from one sample, sequenced in a study of blood T cells in healthy people across ages (dated by TCRdb to between 2014 and 2016). Library preparation was by 5' RACE. The sequencer was an Illumina HiSeq 2500. The second PCR ran for about 6 to 12 cycles and used a J-beta primer mix along with a sample-barcoded 5' primer. Using fastp trimming at Q25 and MiXCR clonotype assembly, TCRdb reanalyzed the public sequencing data and kept in-frame beta chains. Under each unique CDR3 protein, matching rows form one entry showing the most common genes and DNA. The sample contains hundreds of thousands of distinct CDR3 sequences, 45% to 50% of them found a single time. The leading ten clones occupy roughly 31% of the sample. Sequencing was done on a sample of blood. The receptors were gathered from a woman in her sixties or seventies in good health.

The rearrangement uses TRBV12-5 and TRBJ2-2, with a tentative D call TRBD2 (6 bases). The CDR3 sequence is 14 residues long. V lost 5 bases to trimming and J lost 1 base, with 8 bases between them. CDR1 is LGHNT, CDR2 FRNRAP, per germline. In nucleotides, the CDR3 is TGTGCTAGTGGTCTTAGCGGGAACACCGGGGAGCTGTTTTTT. It translates to CASGLSGNTGELFF.

The chain recombines TRBV14 with TRBJ1-2; D remains ambiguous. CDR1 is SGHDN and CDR2 is FVKESK in the germline V gene. The V and J ends lost 2 bases and 3 bases respectively, with 7 bases between them. The CDR3 contains 13 residues. Here the CDR3 DNA reads TGTGCCAGCAGCCAAAATACTCACTATGGCTACACCTTC. Translated: CASSQNTHYGYTF.

The V call is TRBV27, the J call TRBJ2-7; 7 bases match TRBD1. CDR1 is MNHEY, CDR2 SMNVEV, per germline (reference sequence). The CDR3 runs 13 residues. V was clipped by 5 bases and J by 3 bases; unmatched bases: 4. The CDR3: CASSADRSYEQYF. CDR3 coding DNA: TGTGCCAGCAGTGCGGACAGGAGCTACGAGCAGTACTTC.

V usage is TRBV6-1 and J usage is TRBJ2-6; the match to TRBD1 covers 8 bases. Germline CDR1 and CDR2: MNHNS and SASEGT. Trimming took 6 bases from V and 4 from J; bases not matched to a gene: 11. The CDR3 has 17 amino acids. The CDR3 spells CASRTRQGILGANVLTF. CDR3 in DNA: TGTGCCAGCAGGACCCGACAGGGGATCTTGGGGGCCAACGTCCTGACTTTC.

On this clonotype itself: A much larger clone is a single base away; this may be a read error. The chain combines TRBV7-2 with TRBJ1-2; 9 bases are a match to TRBD1. This CDR3 is 15 amino acids long. The V gene end was trimmed by 7 bases and the J gene end by 4 bases; junction bases not matched to a gene: 10. Per germline, CDR1 SGHTA and CDR2 FQGNSA. CDR3 DNA sequence: TGTGCCAGCAACTCCGGACAGGGGACTAGCTATGGCTACACCTTC. Translated, it gives CASNSGQGTSYGYTF.